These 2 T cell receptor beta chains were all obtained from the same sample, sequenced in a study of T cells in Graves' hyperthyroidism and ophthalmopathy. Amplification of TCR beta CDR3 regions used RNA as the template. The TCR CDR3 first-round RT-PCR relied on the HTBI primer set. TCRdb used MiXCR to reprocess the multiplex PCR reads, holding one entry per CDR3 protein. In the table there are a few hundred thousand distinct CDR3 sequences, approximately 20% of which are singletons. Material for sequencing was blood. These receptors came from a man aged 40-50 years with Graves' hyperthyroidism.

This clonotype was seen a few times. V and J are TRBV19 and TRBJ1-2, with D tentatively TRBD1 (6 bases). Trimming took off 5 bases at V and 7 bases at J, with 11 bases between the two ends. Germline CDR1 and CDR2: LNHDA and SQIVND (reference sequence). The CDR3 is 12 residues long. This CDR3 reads CASSQQGRGYTF. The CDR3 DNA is TGTGCCAGTAGTCAACAGGGACGTGGCTACACCTTC.

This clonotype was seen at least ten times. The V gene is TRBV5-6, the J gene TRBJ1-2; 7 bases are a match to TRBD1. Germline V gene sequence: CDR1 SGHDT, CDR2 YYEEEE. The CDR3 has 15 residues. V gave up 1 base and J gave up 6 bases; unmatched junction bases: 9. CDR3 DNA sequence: TGTGCCAGCAGCTTGCCAGACAGGGAGGGTCATGGCTACACCTTC. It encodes CASSLPDREGHGYTF.